This T cell receptor beta chain comes out of a study of cytomegalovirus exposure and HLA in healthy donors. Background on the study: Researchers previously reported finding some 110 million unique TCR beta sequences from roughly 200 million T cells.

With 5 bases clipped from V and 0 bases from J, the junction kept 4 bases outside the gene matches. Germline V gives CDR1 MNHEY, CDR2 SMNVEV (reference sequence). The CDR3 length is 14 residues. This PCR relied on a set of 60 Vbeta primers and 13 Jbeta primers. Method: immunoSEQ multiplex PCR; TCRdb's copy keeps in-frame clones and lacks some. Its clone listing holds approximately 190,000 clones. The rearrangement uses TRBV27 and TRBJ2-7, with 7 bases matching TRBD1. Sequencing used PBMCs. The sequence came from a boy aged 10-17 years in good health and CMV-seronegative. The CDR3, as DNA: TGTGCCAGCAGTCTGACAGGGAGCTCCTACGAGCAGTACTTC. Amino acids: CASSLTGSSYEQYF.